Listed here are 8 T cell receptor beta chains from one sample, sequenced in a study of cytomegalovirus exposure and HLA in healthy donors. Profiled with immunoSEQ multiplex PCR; TCRdb holds only in-frame clones, not every one. The top ten clones hold around 15% of a sample with about 200,000 clones, roughly 88% of them seen once. The sample taken for sequencing was PBMCs. Source of these receptors: a woman aged 30 to 39 in good health and CMV-seropositive.

The CDR3 DNA reads TGCAGCGCTACAGGGACGGCGGAGCAGTACTTC. It specifies CSATGTAEQYF. The chain employs TRBV29-1 and TRBJ2-7; weak D call: TRBD1 (6 bases). V was cut by 7 bases and J by 7 bases, with 14 bases left in between. This CDR3 is 11 amino acids long. Germline V gene data show CDR1 as SQVTM and CDR2 as ANQGSEA.

The V call is TRBV14, the J call TRBJ1-4, with 7 bases lining up with TRBD1. The trim removed 6 bases at V and 7 bases at J, leaving 5 bases unmatched. Per germline, CDR1 SGHDN and CDR2 FVKESK. The length of the CDR3 is 13 residues. This CDR3 is CASSKGAFEKLFF. For the CDR3, the DNA is TGTGCCAGCAGTAAGGGGGCGTTTGAAAAACTGTTTTTT. Variable domain in full (rest from reference TRBV14 and TRBJ1-4): EAGVTQFPSHSVIEKGQTVTLRCDPISGHDNLYWYRRVMGKEIKFLLHFVKESKQDESGMPNNRFLAERTGGTYSTLKVQPAELEDSGVYFCASSKGAFEKLFFGSGTQLSVL.

The chain is built from TRBV6-5 and TRBJ2-5; D unresolved. V lost 9 bases and J lost 4, with 6 bases in between. CDR3 length equals 10 residues. The germline V gene encodes CDR1 MNHEY and CDR2 SVGAGI. The DNA for the CDR3 is TGTGCCAGTTTCGGAGAGACCCAGTACTTC. It encodes CASFGETQYF.

The genes are TRBV9 and TRBJ2-5; D possibly corresponds to TRBD2 (6 bases). Germline assignment: CDR1 SGDLS and CDR2 YYNGEE. CDR3 size: 16 residues. V was shortened by 0 bases and J by 2 bases, with 14 bases between the two germline ends. The chain's CDR3 is CASSVDGRGSQETQYF. The CDR3 bases are TGTGCCAGCAGCGTAGACGGGAGAGGTAGTCAAGAGACCCAGTACTTC.

This chain uses TRBV5-5 with TRBJ1-1; 10 bases are shared with TRBD1. V dropped 4 bases and J dropped 0; count of bases not matched to a gene: 9. CDR1 is SGHKS, CDR2 YYEKEE, per germline (reference sequence). This CDR3 region has 17 residues. DNA for the CDR3: TGTGCCAGCAGCATGGGACAGGGGTTGAGAATGAACACTGAAGCTTTCTTT. It specifies CASSMGQGLRMNTEAFF.

The chain carries TRBV27 and TRBJ1-2, with TRBD1 matching 9 bases. V shed 6 bases, J shed 5 bases, and the junction held 7 bases outside the gene matches. CDR3 size: 14 residues. The V gene's germline CDR1 is MNHEY and CDR2 SMNVEV (reference sequence). In DNA form, the CDR3 reads TGTGCCAGCAGGAGGTGGACAGGGGAGTATGGCTACACCTTC. Protein sequence: CASRRWTGEYGYTF.

This clone appeared a single time. The chain has TRBV4-1 and TRBJ2-7; 7 bases are a match to TRBD2. V shed 2 bases and J 2 bases; nucleotides not matched to a gene: 9. CDR1 and CDR2 (germline): MGHRA, YSYEKL. The CDR3 sequence is 16 residues long. DNA for the CDR3: TGCGCCAGCAGCCAATCGGCGGGGGACGCCGCCTACGAGCAGTACTTC. It translates to CASSQSAGDAAYEQYF.

The chain couples TRBV7-8 to TRBJ1-3; no firm D call. V dropped 0 bases and J dropped 0 bases, with 9 bases sitting between them. Germline CDR1 reads SGHVS; CDR2 reads FQNEAQ. There are 16 residues in the CDR3. CDR3 amino acids: CASSLATAPSGNTIYF. CDR3 nucleotides: TGTGCCAGCAGCTTAGCAACAGCTCCCTCTGGAAACACCATATATTTT.